The 18 T cell receptor beta chains below come from one sample, sequenced in a study of T cells in Graves' hyperthyroidism and ophthalmopathy. Amplification yielded TCR beta CDR3 regions, with RNA transcripts as the source. TCR CDR3 underwent first-round RT-PCR with the HTBI primer set. MiXCR, run by TCRdb on the multiplex PCR reads, gives a single entry per CDR3 protein. The sample contains some 720,000 distinct CDR3 sequences, about a sixth of which appear only once. Sequenced: blood. The receptors shown here come from a young man with Graves' hyperthyroidism.

The chain uses TRBV4-1 and TRBJ2-7, with TRBD1 as a possible D gene (5 bases). Per the germline V gene, CDR1 is MGHRA and CDR2 is YSYEKL. The ends were cut back, 0 bases at V and 4 bases at J, with 16 bases in the middle. The CDR3 spans 16 residues. This chain's CDR3 is CASSQEIGRQGYEQYF. CDR3 coding DNA: TGCGCCAGCAGCCAAGAGATCGGCCGCCAGGGATACGAGCAGTACTTC.

The genes are TRBV29-1 and TRBJ1-2; D remains unclear. Trimming removed 0 bases at V and 7 bases at J, with 9 bases between. Germline V lookup: CDR1 SQVTM, CDR2 ANQGSEA. There are 12 residues in the CDR3. CDR3 DNA: TGCAGCGTTGAAGAGGGAAGGGTTGGCTACACCTTC. The encoded protein is CSVEEGRVGYTF.

This clonotype turned up a few times. The chain has TRBV6-1 and TRBJ1-5, with a tentative D call TRBD1 (6 bases). The germline V gene has CDR1 MNHNS and CDR2 SASEGT. Trimming shortened V by 5 bases and J by 0 bases, and 17 bases separated the two germline ends. This CDR3 spans 17 amino acids. The DNA of the CDR3 is TGTGCCAGCAGTCCCGGCAGGGGCCTTTATAGCAATCAGCCCCAGCATTTT. Protein sequence: CASSPGRGLYSNQPQHF.

The rearrangement links TRBV9 to TRBJ2-4, with D possibly matching TRBD2 (6 bases). The CDR3 contains 17 residues. The germline V gene has CDR1 SGDLS and CDR2 YYNGEE. The germline V and J ends were trimmed by 4 bases and 0 bases, with 17 bases remaining between them. The CDR3: CASSPSSGRLAKNIQYF. The CDR3 bases are TGTGCCAGCAGCCCCTCCTCTGGGAGGCTAGCCAAAAACATTCAGTACTTC.

At least ten counts were recorded for this clonotype. This rearrangement joins TRBV28 to TRBJ2-7, with 10 bases lining up with TRBD1. The germline CDR1 and CDR2 sequences are MDHEN and SYDVKM. Germline trimming cut 6 bases from V and 2 bases from J; bases unmatched to any gene: 7. The CDR3 consists of 15 residues. This CDR3 is CASRASGQGTYEQYF. CDR3 in DNA: TGTGCCAGCAGAGCGTCGGGACAGGGGACCTACGAGCAGTACTTC.

The chain is built from TRBV20-1 and TRBJ2-3; 7 nucleotides line up with TRBD2. With 3 bases clipped from V and 2 bases from J, the junction kept 8 bases outside the gene matches. Per the germline V gene, CDR1 is DFQATT and CDR2 is SNEGSKA (reference sequence). This CDR3 has 15 amino acids. CDR3 sequence: CSASTERDPTDTQYF. CDR3 coding DNA: TGCAGTGCTAGTACAGAGCGGGATCCCACAGATACGCAGTATTTT.

The count of this clonotype is one. The V and J genes are TRBV4-3 and TRBJ2-3; 15 bases are shared with TRBD2. The CDR3 spans 18 residues. Losses at the gene ends were 0 bases for V and 5 bases for J; bases not matched to a gene: 6. Looked up from germline, CDR1 is LGHNA and CDR2 is YSLEER. DNA for the CDR3: TGCGCCAGCAGCCAAGATCCCGGGGGACTAGCGGGAGGAGATACGCAGTATTTT. The encoded protein is CASSQDPGGLAGGDTQYF.

This clonotype was counted many times. The rearrangement uses TRBV10-2 and TRBJ2-7; D not resolved. V was shortened by 3 bases and J by 4 bases, with 10 bases between the two germline ends. The CDR3 spans 13 residues. Germline CDR1 and CDR2: WSHSY and SAAADI. The CDR3 bases are TGCGCCAGCAGTGATGGAGAGTTATACGAGCAGTACTTC. This sequence encodes CASSDGELYEQYF.

This clonotype was observed many times. The chain joins TRBV24-1 to TRBJ1-3; D gene unclear. The CDR3 loop spans 12 amino acids. In germline, CDR1 is KGHDR, CDR2 SFDVKD. V was shortened by 5 bases and J by 4 bases, with 5 bases between the two germline ends. CDR3 sequence reads: CATSGGGNTIYF. The CDR3 nucleotides are TGTGCCACCAGTGGTGGAGGAAACACCATATATTTT.

This clonotype was seen a few times. V gene TRBV20-1 combines with J gene TRBJ2-1, with 7 bases that match TRBD2. This CDR3 region has 13 residues. With V trimmed by 7 bases and J by 7 bases, 10 bases remained unmatched. Germline values: CDR1 DFQATT, CDR2 SNEGSKA (reference sequence). This CDR3 reads CSGSLGGINEQFF. DNA of the CDR3: TGCAGTGGAAGTTTGGGGGGGATAAATGAGCAGTTCTTC.

V and J are TRBV29-1 and TRBJ2-2, with D perhaps matching TRBD1 or TRBD2 (6 bases each). Germline V gives CDR1 SQVTM, CDR2 ANQGSEA. V dropped 7 bases and J dropped 0 bases, with 12 bases sitting between them. This CDR3 has 14 residues. The DNA for the CDR3 is TGCAGCGCCGACGGGGGCGCGAACACCGGGGAGCTGTTTTTT. Its protein product is CSADGGANTGELFF.

This chain links TRBV13 with TRBJ2-7; TRBD2 agrees at 9 bases. Germline CDR1 is PRHDT and CDR2 is FYEKMQ (reference sequence). V was clipped by 4 bases and J by 3 bases; unmatched bases: 7. The CDR3 runs to 15 residues. The CDR3 coding sequence is TGTGCCAGCAGCTCAGGGCGGGAGGGAGGCTACGAGCAGTACTTC. As protein: CASSSGREGGYEQYF.

This clonotype was recorded at least ten times. This chain uses TRBV5-1 with TRBJ2-7; no firm D call. The length of the CDR3 is 14 residues. V was trimmed by 0 bases and J by 3 bases, leaving 10 bases between them. CDR1 SGHRS and CDR2 YFSETQ come from the germline V gene. This CDR3 is CASSLDGSGYEQYF. CDR3 nucleotide sequence: TGCGCCAGCAGCTTGGATGGTAGTGGCTACGAGCAGTACTTC.

In its sample, this clonotype was seen many times. Here the CDR3 DNA reads TGTGCCAGCAGCTTAGATGGATCTAGCTATGGCTACACCTTC. It is translated as CASSLDGSSYGYTF. This rearrangement joins TRBV7-8 to TRBJ1-2; no firm D call. From germline, CDR1 is SGHVS and CDR2 FQNEAQ. The CDR3 has 14 amino acids. V shed 1 base and J shed 4 bases, with 10 bases lying between them. The full variable domain, rest sourced from reference TRBV7-8 and TRBJ1-2, is GAGVSQSPRYKVAKRGQDVALRCDPISGHVSLFWYQQALGQGPEFLTYFQNEAQLDKSGLPSDRFFAERPEGSVSTLKIQRTQQEDSAVYLCASSLDGSSYGYTFGSGTRLTVV.

The chain employs TRBV30 and TRBJ2-2, with D unclear. Germline CDR1 reads GTSNPN; CDR2 reads SVGIG (reference sequence). The CDR3 covers 12 residues. Trimming took off 7 bases at V and 14 bases at J, with 20 bases between the two ends. CDR3 nucleotide sequence: TGTGCCTTCACGTCCCAGGATTATCTCCTGTTTTTT. Its translation is CAFTSQDYLLFF.

This clonotype occurred a few times. This may stem from a read error, because a much larger clone lies one nucleotide away. The chain employs TRBV7-8 and TRBJ2-7; 10 nucleotides agree with TRBD1. In germline, CDR1 is SGHVS, CDR2 FQNEAQ. The CDR3 is 16 residues long. The CDR3 sequence is CASSSPGTGDTYERYF. Written as DNA, the CDR3 is TGTGCCAGCAGCTCCCCAGGGACAGGGGATACCTACGAGCGGTACTTC.

The chain recombines TRBV4-2 with TRBJ2-4; D is perhaps TRBD2 (5 bases). The CDR3 contains 14 residues. Germline-derived CDR1 and CDR2 are LGHNA and YNFKEQ. Deletions cut 4 bases from V and 9 bases from J, with 16 bases between. The CDR3 region is CASSREGGTGIQYF. DNA of the CDR3: TGTGCCAGCAGCCGAGAGGGCGGCACGGGCATTCAGTACTTC.

In this sample, this clonotype turned up many times. The rearrangement joins TRBV2 to TRBJ2-1, with D possibly being TRBD2 (6 bases). Trimming took 5 bases from V and 4 from J, leaving 9 bases between them. CDR3 length: 13 residues. The V gene's germline CDR1 is SNHLY and CDR2 FYNNEI. CDR3 amino acids: CASSRLEYNEQFF. The CDR3 DNA reads as TGTGCCAGCAGTAGACTAGAGTACAATGAGCAGTTCTTC.